A single sample is the source of the 14 T cell receptor beta chains below, sequenced in a study of Graves' ophthalmopathy and Graves' hyperthyroidism listed by TCRdb under 2018. Data came from an Illumina HiSeq 2000. For repertoire sequencing, the TCR beta CDR3 regions were amplified from RNA transcripts. The first round of RT-PCR was done with HTBI primers and the Qiagen OneStep RT-PCR kit, and was followed by a second round of multiplex PCR, then size selection and purification. Clones were called with MiXCR by TCRdb after fastp trimmed the public reads at Q25, and only in-frame beta chains were retained. Identical CDR3 protein sequences are pooled into one entry, listed with their most common genes and DNA. For this sample the table gives about 370,000 distinct CDR3 sequences, of which 15% to 20% were detected only once. The leading ten clones occupy roughly 1.4% of the sample. Material: peripheral blood. These receptors were collected from a woman in her late teens or twenties with Graves' ophthalmopathy. Donor details come from another sample of the same person, matched by shared clones.

The J gene is TRBJ2-7, the V gene TRBV24-1; D unclear. Trimming removed 6 bases at V and 3 bases at J, with 8 bases between. The CDR3 is 12 amino acids. In germline, CDR1 is KGHDR, CDR2 SFDVKD. CDR3 DNA: TGTGCCACCAGTTCGACGGGCTACGAGCAGTACTTC. This translates into CATSSTGYEQYF.

This clonotype was picked up a small number of times. The J gene is TRBJ1-2, the V gene TRBV18; 7 positions match TRBD1. Germline V gene data show CDR1 as KGHSH and CDR2 as LQKENI. The CDR3 totals 12 residues. After removal of 3 bases from V and 13 bases from J, the junction contained 8 bases not matched to a gene. The CDR3 bases are TGTGCCAGCTCACCGGGACAGTCTAGCTGCACCTTC. It translates to CASSPGQSSCTF.

A word on this clonotype: Since a much larger clone is just one base distant, this may be a read error. The chain has TRBV4-1 and TRBJ2-7, with 8 bases that match TRBD1. The CDR3 consists of 14 residues. Looked up from germline, CDR1 is MGHRA and CDR2 is YSYEKL. Trimming took 3 bases from V and 3 from J; bases not matched to a gene: 4. DNA of the CDR3: TGCGCCAGCAGCCACGTTACAGGGGGCTACGAGCAGTACTTC. Protein sequence: CASSHVTGGYEQYF.

There are many counts of this clonotype. V and J are TRBV12-3 or TRBV12-4 and TRBJ2-4; D unresolved. The CDR3 spans 11 residues. V was clipped by 8 bases and J by 6 bases, with 8 bases between them. CDR3 loop: CASGIRNIQYF. CDR3 in DNA: TGTGCCAGCGGCATCAGAAACATTCAGTACTTC.

This clonotype was seen at least ten times. The chain uses TRBV6-2 or TRBV6-3 and TRBJ2-7; 11 bases are a match to TRBD2. Germline V lookup: CDR1 MNHEY, CDR2 SVGEGT. The ends lost 5 bases at V and 2 bases at J; junction bases unmatched: 5. The CDR3 covers 15 residues. In DNA, the CDR3 is TGTGCCAGCAGTACCGGACTAGCGGGCCCCTACGAGCAGTACTTC. Translation gives CASSTGLAGPYEQYF.

As DNA, the CDR3 is TGTGCCAGCAGTTACTCGGGATATGACGAGCAGTACTTC. Its protein product is CASSYSGYDEQYF. The rearrangement joins TRBV6-2 or TRBV6-3 to TRBJ2-7; D call uncertain. The V gene lost 0 bases and the J gene lost 5 bases, with 8 bases spanning the gap. This CDR3 comprises 13 residues. Germline CDR1 reads MNHEY; CDR2 reads SVGEGT.

At least ten counts were recorded for this clonotype. This may arise from a read error, as a much more abundant clone is one base away. The rearrangement joins TRBV28 to TRBJ2-7; no firm D call. There are 14 residues in the CDR3. The germline V gene has CDR1 MDHEN and CDR2 SYDVKM. The CDR3 here is CASSPAGISHEQYF. In nucleotides, the CDR3 is TGTGCCAGCAGTCCCGCAGGAATCTCCCACGAGCAGTACTTC.

This clonotype showed up just a few times. The chain couples TRBV24-1 to TRBJ2-6; no clear D. From germline, CDR1 is KGHDR and CDR2 SFDVKD. V dropped 5 bases and J dropped 1 base, with 5 bases sitting between them. This CDR3 is built from 14 residues. In DNA form, the CDR3 reads TGTGCCACCAGTGCGGAGTCTGGGGCCAACGTCCTGACTTTC. As protein: CATSAESGANVLTF.

The V and J genes are TRBV25-1 and TRBJ2-5; 8 nucleotides align to TRBD2. The trim removed 1 base at V and 6 bases at J, leaving 4 bases unmatched. The CDR3 has 14 residues. CDR1 MGHDK and CDR2 SYGVNS come from the germline V gene. The CDR3 loop reads CASSESGGRKTQYF. The CDR3, as DNA: TGTGCCAGCAGTGAATCGGGGGGGCGTAAGACCCAGTACTTC.

There are many counts of this clonotype. The chain uses TRBV15 and TRBJ2-5, with D tentatively TRBD2 (6 bases). Germline V lookup: CDR1 LNHNV, CDR2 YYDKDF (reference sequence). The CDR3 is 15 residues long. V lost 3 bases and J lost 3, with 14 bases in between. The CDR3 DNA reads as TGTGCCACCAGCAGGGGGTTTGGCGGGGAAGAGACCCAGTACTTC. As protein: CATSRGFGGEETQYF.

This clonotype has at least ten counts. The V call is TRBV7-2, the J call TRBJ1-1; 10 bases are a match to TRBD1. The CDR3 length is 15 residues. The germline V gene has CDR1 SGHTA and CDR2 FQGNSA. Losses at the gene ends were 3 bases for V and 4 bases for J; bases not matched to a gene: 5. CDR3 sequence reads: CASSLTGGASTEAFF. The CDR3 bases are TGTGCCAGCAGCTTGACAGGGGGCGCGAGCACTGAAGCTTTCTTT.

This clonotype has only a few counts. This chain uses TRBV9 with TRBJ2-2; D ambiguous. Germline V gene sequence: CDR1 SGDLS, CDR2 YYNGEE. This CDR3 contains 12 residues. Trimming removed 1 base at V and 7 bases at J, with 5 bases between. This CDR3 is CASSVRDGELFF. In DNA form, the CDR3 reads TGTGCCAGCAGCGTACGCGACGGGGAGCTGTTTTTT.

At least ten counts were recorded for this clonotype. This sequence joins TRBV28 and TRBJ2-7, with 7 bases that match TRBD2. The CDR3 length is 14 residues. After removal of 5 bases from V and 0 bases from J, the junction contained 4 bases not matched to a gene. Germline values: CDR1 MDHEN, CDR2 SYDVKM. CDR3 residues: CASSRRTSSYEQYF. DNA of the CDR3: TGTGCCAGCAGTCGACGGACTAGCTCCTACGAGCAGTACTTC.

This clonotype was seen at least ten times. A much bigger clone sits one base away, suggesting this may be a read error. V usage is TRBV6-2 or TRBV6-3 and J usage is TRBJ1-1; D possibly corresponds to TRBD1 (5 bases). This CDR3 contains 10 residues. In germline, CDR1 is MNHEY, CDR2 SVGEGT. In DNA, the CDR3 is TGTGCCGGCCGGGACTCCCGAGCTCTCTTT. It yields the protein CAGRDSRALF.